The 29 T cell receptor beta chains listed next were all sequenced from one sample in a study of control samples from healthy donors and cancer patients. Here immunoSEQ multiplex PCR was the method, and the copy in TCRdb shows in-frame clones only, minus some. There are some 220,000 clones in the sample; roughly 94% occur only once, and roughly 1.6% lies in the top ten. Sequenced: blood. These receptors were taken from a man aged 45-65 years in good health.

CDR3 bases: TGTGCCAGTAGTATAGGACAGTACTATGGCTACACCTTC. This gives the protein CASSIGQYYGYTF. V and J are TRBV19 and TRBJ1-2; D may be TRBD1 (5 bases). Germline CDR1 LNHDA, CDR2 SQIVND (reference sequence). The CDR3 loop spans 13 amino acids. Trimming cost V 1 base and J 3 bases, with 6 bases left between them.

The chain links TRBV10-1 to TRBJ1-1; D is perhaps TRBD1 (5 bases). The CDR3 loop spans 14 amino acids. Germline-derived CDR1 and CDR2 are WNHNN and SYGVQD (reference sequence). V was shortened by 7 bases and J by 6 bases, with 18 bases between the two germline ends. CDR3 protein: CASTFVLGLSEAFF. The CDR3 nucleotides read TGCGCCAGCACTTTCGTCTTGGGGCTCTCTGAAGCTTTCTTT.

The chain carries TRBV18 and TRBJ1-5; TRBD1 is a possible D gene (5 bases). The germline gives CDR1 KGHSH, CDR2 LQKENI. The V gene lost 6 bases and the J gene lost 0 bases, with 12 bases spanning the gap. CDR3 size: 15 residues. In DNA form, the CDR3 reads TGTGCCAGCTCTTCGGACATTTATAGCAATCAGCCCCAGCATTTT. It codes for CASSSDIYSNQPQHF.

The V and J genes are TRBV27 and TRBJ1-2, with 9 positions matching TRBD1. CDR1 and CDR2 (germline): MNHEY, SMNVEV (reference sequence). This CDR3 is 15 amino acids long. With 4 bases clipped from V and 7 bases from J, the junction kept 10 bases outside the gene matches. The CDR3 sequence is CASSSAQGAVFGYTF. The CDR3 DNA is TGTGCCAGCAGTTCGGCACAGGGGGCTGTGTTTGGCTACACCTTC.

This chain connects TRBV5-4 to TRBJ2-1; TRBD1 aligns across 7 bases. This CDR3 is 14 amino acids long. Unmatched junction bases numbered 5, after V lost 1 base and J lost 7 bases. Germline lookup yields CDR1 SGHNT and CDR2 YYREEE (reference sequence). CDR3 sequence (DNA): TGTGCCAGCAGCTTGAGAGGGGGCCGTAATGAGCAGTTCTTC. It codes for CASSLRGGRNEQFF.

This clone was recorded once. The rearrangement links TRBV19 to TRBJ2-1; no firm D call. CDR3 size: 13 residues. Trimming removed 3 bases at V and 3 bases at J, with 6 bases between. Germline V gene lookup returns CDR1 LNHDA and CDR2 SQIVND (reference sequence). DNA for the CDR3: TGTGCCAGTAGTATCGAGTTCTACAATGAGCAGTTCTTC. Its translation is CASSIEFYNEQFF.

The chain employs TRBV24-1 and TRBJ1-3; tentatively, D is TRBD1 (5 bases). The V and J ends lost 5 bases and 2 bases respectively, with 18 bases between them. The V gene's germline CDR1 is KGHDR and CDR2 SFDVKD. The CDR3 consists of 17 residues. This chain's CDR3 is CATSGGSQGRTGNTIYF. As DNA, the CDR3 is TGTGCCACCAGTGGGGGCTCCCAGGGCCGGACTGGAAACACCATATATTTT.

On this clone itself: Different DNA sequences within this sample yield the same CDR3. The chain is built from TRBV6-6 and TRBJ2-7; D remains ambiguous. CDR1 MNHNY and CDR2 SVGAGI come from the germline V gene (reference sequence). The V gene lost 6 bases and the J gene lost 3 bases, with 6 bases spanning the gap. The length of the CDR3 is 11 residues. CDR3: CASSNSYEQYF. In nucleotides, the CDR3 is TGTGCCAGCAGCAACAGCTACGAGCAGTACTTC.

The V and J genes are TRBV20-1 and TRBJ1-1; the D is unclear. From germline, CDR1 is DFQATT and CDR2 SNEGSKA (reference sequence). This CDR3 is built from 11 residues. V was clipped by 5 bases and J by 3 bases, with 7 bases between them. The CDR3 bases are TGCAGTGCTCTGGCCGACACTGAAGCTTTCTTT. This gives the protein CSALADTEAFF.

The CDR3 DNA sequence: TGTGCCAGCAGCCCGGGACGGGCCTACAATGAGCAGTTCTTC. It is translated as CASSPGRAYNEQFF. The chain joins TRBV11-2 to TRBJ2-1; D possibly matches TRBD1 or TRBD2 (5 bases each). This CDR3 contains 14 residues. V was clipped by 5 bases and J by 2 bases, with 10 bases between them. Per the germline V gene, CDR1 is SGHAT and CDR2 is FQNNGV. The full variable domain, its missing parts supplied by reference TRBV11-2 and TRBJ2-1, is EAGVAQSPRYKIIEKRQSVAFWCNPISGHATLYWYQQILGQGPKLLIQFQNNGVVDDSQLPKDRFSAERLKGVDSTLKIQPAKLEDSAVYLCASSPGRAYNEQFFGPGTRLTVL.

The gene calls are TRBV29-1 and TRBJ1-4; no definite D call. CDR1 and CDR2 from the germline V gene are SQVTM and ANQGSEA. CDR3 length: 13 amino acids. V lost 4 bases to trimming and J lost 7 bases, with 13 bases between them. The CDR3 bases are TGCAGCGTTGGCCATTCGAGCGGTGAAAAACTGTTTTTT. This gives the protein CSVGHSSGEKLFF.

The chain recombines TRBV7-9 with TRBJ2-7; tentatively, D is TRBD2 (5 bases). The V gene's germline CDR1 is SEHNR and CDR2 FQNEAQ (reference sequence). This CDR3 region has 12 residues. Trimming left V 0 bases short and J 9 bases short, with 9 bases between. CDR3 region: CASSLAGVWQYF. The CDR3 DNA reads as TGTGCCAGCAGCTTAGCGGGAGTCTGGCAGTACTTC.

This clone has a handful of counts. The chain has TRBV3-1 (or the pseudogene TRBV3-2) and TRBJ1-2, with 9 bases aligning to TRBD1. J gave up 4 bases and V 2 bases, and 11 bases lay outside the gene matches. Germline CDR1 and CDR2: LGHDT and YNNKEL (reference sequence). CDR3 length: 17 amino acids. This CDR3 is CASSQPDVGTGSYGYTF. DNA of the CDR3: TGTGCCAGCAGCCAACCTGACGTTGGGACAGGGTCCTATGGCTACACCTTC.

This clone was recorded a few times. This chain links TRBV5-6 with TRBJ2-6; 9 bases map to TRBD1. Germline V lookup: CDR1 SGHDT, CDR2 YYEEEE. The CDR3 has 16 residues. With 7 bases clipped from V and 0 bases from J, the junction kept 5 bases outside the gene matches. The chain's CDR3 is CASSGTGRSGANVLTF. The CDR3 DNA sequence: TGTGCCAGCTCCGGGACAGGGCGCTCTGGGGCCAACGTCCTGACTTTC.

V and J are TRBV19 and TRBJ1-5; 8 bases fit TRBD1. Per the germline V gene, CDR1 is LNHDA and CDR2 is SQIVND (reference sequence). This CDR3 spans 14 amino acids. Unmatched junction bases numbered 6, after V lost 7 bases and J lost 4 bases. As DNA, the CDR3 is TGTGCCAGTAACTGGGGACAGGTGAATCAGCCCCAGCATTTT. It is translated as CASNWGQVNQPQHF.

This clone was picked up one time. The gene calls are TRBV11-3 and TRBJ2-7; D might be TRBD2 (6 bases). This CDR3 region has 15 residues. CDR1 SGHNT and CDR2 YENEEA come from the germline V gene. V dropped 7 bases and J dropped 2 bases, with 18 bases sitting between them. Written as DNA, the CDR3 is TGTGCCAGCATCTTCTCTCCCGGGGGACCCTACGAGCAGTACGTC. Translated, it gives CASIFSPGGPYEQYV.

This chain links TRBV3-1 (or the pseudogene TRBV3-2) with TRBJ2-1; D is undetermined. The length of the CDR3 is 15 residues. CDR1 is LGHDT, CDR2 YNNKEL, per germline (reference sequence). Trimming stripped 0 bases from V and 6 bases from J, with 12 bases between. CDR3 region: CASSQEGIVLNEQFF. The CDR3 DNA reads as TGTGCCAGCAGCCAAGAGGGGATAGTGCTCAATGAGCAGTTCTTC.

This chain uses TRBV10-3 with TRBJ1-1, with 7 bases lining up with TRBD1. Germline V CDR1 and CDR2: ENHRY, SYGVKD. This CDR3 comprises 18 residues. J lost 3 bases, V lost 10 bases, and 23 bases had no gene match. As DNA, the CDR3 is TGTGCCAACGCGGAGACAGGGCGCTTAAGGTCCCAACACACTGAAGCTTTCTTT. Its protein is CANAETGRLRSQHTEAFF.

The chain uses TRBV7-2 and TRBJ2-7; D is unresolved. Looked up from germline, CDR1 is SGHTA and CDR2 is FQGNSA. The CDR3 consists of 12 residues. CDR3 amino acids: CATRGDSYEQYF. CDR3 DNA sequence: TGTGCTACTCGTGGGGACTCCTACGAGCAGTACTTC. Combining the CDR3 with reference TRBV7-2 and TRBJ2-7 gives the whole variable domain GAGVSQSPSNKVTEKGKDVELRCDPISGHTALYWYRQSLGQGLEFLIYFQGNSAPDKSGLPSDRFSAERTGGSVSTLTIQRTQQEDSAVYLCATRGDSYEQYFGPGTRLTVT.

The chain joins TRBV2 to TRBJ2-7, with TRBD2 matching over 9 bases. The CDR3 contains 14 residues. The ends lost 7 bases at V and 6 bases at J; junction bases unmatched: 10. Per germline, CDR1 SNHLY and CDR2 FYNNEI. CDR3 region: CASNGGGEVGEQYV. The CDR3 DNA reads as TGTGCCAGCAACGGCGGGGGGGAAGTTGGCGAGCAGTACGTC.

This clone was recorded once. The chain is built from TRBV3-1 (or the pseudogene TRBV3-2) and TRBJ1-1, with 7 bases fitting TRBD1. The V and J ends lost 1 base and 4 bases, in that order; junction bases with no gene match: 6. The germline gives CDR1 LGHDT, CDR2 YNNKEL (reference sequence). The CDR3 covers 15 residues. Here the CDR3 reads CASSQAGQGGTEAFF. CDR3 sequence (DNA): TGTGCCAGCAGCCAAGCCGGGCAGGGGGGCACTGAAGCTTTCTTT.

Written as DNA, the CDR3 is TGTGCCAGCAGTTTAGGGGGGACTAGCGGGGGGTCCCGGGCGACCGGGGAGCTGTTTTTT. Its protein product is CASSLGGTSGGSRATGELFF. This chain links TRBV28 with TRBJ2-2; 15 bases agree with TRBD2. The V gene end was trimmed by 2 bases and the J gene end by 5 bases; junction bases not matched to a gene: 12. The CDR3 has 20 residues. The germline CDR1 and CDR2 sequences are MDHEN and SYDVKM. Full variable domain (rest looked up from reference TRBV28 and TRBJ2-2): DVKVTQSSRYLVKRTGEKVFLECVQDMDHENMFWYRQDPGLGLRLIYFSYDVKMKEKGDIPEGYSVSREKKERFSLILESASTNQTSMYLCASSLGGTSGGSRATGELFFGEGSRLTVL.

The V call is TRBV9, the J call TRBJ1-1, with D unclear. Trimming took 0 bases from V and 2 from J, leaving 8 bases between them. The germline CDR1 and CDR2 sequences are SGDLS and YYNGEE. The length of the CDR3 is 14 residues. The DNA of the CDR3 is TGTGCCAGCAGCGTAGAAGGCAGTAACACTGAAGCTTTCTTT. This translates into CASSVEGSNTEAFF. The full variable domain, rest sourced from reference TRBV9 and TRBJ1-1, is DSGVTQTPKHLITATGQRVTLRCSPRSGDLSVYWYQQSLDQGLQFLIQYYNGEERAKGNILERFSAQQFPDLHSELNLSSLELGDSALYFCASSVEGSNTEAFFGQGTRLTVV.

J is TRBJ1-1 and V is TRBV28, with D unclear. Trimming shortened V by 4 bases and J by 1 base, and 7 bases separated the two germline ends. Germline V CDR1 and CDR2: MDHEN, SYDVKM. The CDR3 runs 13 residues. For the CDR3, the DNA is TGTGCCAGCAGTTCAGACGGGAACACTGAAGCTTTCTTT. Translating it yields CASSSDGNTEAFF.

The J gene is TRBJ1-3, the V gene TRBV10-1, with D uncertain. CDR3 size: 14 residues. Germline CDR1 reads WNHNN; CDR2 reads SYGVQD (reference sequence). V was trimmed by 7 bases and J by 0 bases, leaving 10 bases between them. The CDR3 DNA is TGCGCCAGCAAACCGGGGAACTCTGGAAACACCATATATTTT. Protein: CASKPGNSGNTIYF.

The chain recombines TRBV6-4 with TRBJ2-1, with a weak D call TRBD1 (6 bases). The V end was cut by 5 bases, the J end by 1 base, with 12 bases between. Per the germline V gene, CDR1 is MRHNA and CDR2 is SNTAGT. The CDR3 is 15 amino acids. CDR3 sequence: CASSLRGSSYNEQFF. CDR3 nucleotide sequence: TGTGCCAGCAGTCTTAGGGGGAGTTCCTACAATGAGCAGTTCTTC.

This clone showed up just once. CDR3 bases: TGTGCCACCAGCCTTGGGGGTTCTGGCTATGGCTACACCTTC. Translation gives CATSLGGSGYGYTF. The chain is built from TRBV15 and TRBJ1-2; a possible D gene is TRBD1 (5 bases). The CDR3 spans 14 residues. Trimming left V 5 bases short and J 4 bases short, with 14 bases between. Per the germline V gene, CDR1 is LNHNV and CDR2 is YYDKDF (reference sequence).

The chain couples TRBV7-9 to TRBJ2-7; 8 nucleotides align to TRBD1. CDR3 size: 14 residues. After removal of 5 bases from V and 3 bases from J, the junction contained 6 bases not matched to a gene. Per the germline V gene, CDR1 is SEHNR and CDR2 is FQNEAQ (reference sequence). This CDR3 is CASSPPGTGYEQYF. CDR3 bases: TGTGCCAGCAGCCCTCCCGGGACAGGCTACGAGCAGTACTTC.

The chain uses TRBV28 and TRBJ1-2; TRBD1 matches at 8 bases. The CDR3 extends over 17 amino acids. Looked up from germline, CDR1 is MDHEN and CDR2 is SYDVKM. With V trimmed by 7 bases and J by 4 bases, 17 bases remained unmatched. CDR3 loop: CASIPNRQGRYVYGYTF. CDR3 DNA sequence: TGTGCCAGCATCCCTAATCGACAGGGGCGTTACGTCTATGGCTACACCTTC.